This paragraph reports one TCR beta chain. Its antigen is unidentified. Both peripheral blood and punch biopsies of lesional scalp skin were obtained from patients who had alopecia areata. These data belong to a study of CD8+ T cells in alopecia areata. V was cut by 0 bases and J by 7 bases, with 15 bases left in between. This CDR3 has 15 residues. The V gene's germline CDR1 is MNHEY and CDR2 SMNVEV (reference sequence). cDNA reverse transcribed from extracted RNA served as the sequencing template. Assay: immunoSEQ multiplex PCR; the TCRdb copy retains only in-frame clones and omits some. The profile covers approximately 130,000 clones, with about 51% appearing a single time and about 10% taken by the ten largest. Regarding the study as a whole: Besides other cells, scalp samples also yield sequences of resident alphabeta T cells from normal skin. The study found higher clonality in lesional than normal scalp, especially in alopecia totalis/universalis.

The sample was NKG2D-low CD8+ T cells sorted from blood. The chain is built from TRBV27 and TRBJ1-1; perhaps TRBD1 as D (5 bases). The sequence came from a human donor with alopecia areata. CDR3 residues: CASSLSKGNEDEAFF. The CDR3 nucleotides are TGTGCCAGCAGTTTATCGAAGGGGAATGAGGATGAAGCTTTCTTT.